This T cell receptor (beta chain) was recorded in a study of OX40 agonist ivuxolimab in advanced cancers. Produced via immunoSEQ multiplex PCR; TCRdb's table is partial and in-frame only. The table shows about 50,000 clones, with 80% to 95% occurring only once. The germline gives CDR1 SGHDT, CDR2 YYEEEE. CDR3 length equals 14 residues. The ends were cut back, 1 base at V and 7 bases at J, with 9 bases in the middle. This specimen consisted of CD4+ or CD8+ T cells sorted from blood, obtained in a trial of the OX40 agonist ivuxolimab. The chain combines TRBV5-6 with TRBJ1-6, with a weak D call TRBD1 (6 bases). This clonotype originated in an adult with an advanced solid tumor such as melanoma, head and neck, liver or kidney cancer. DNA for the CDR3: TGTGCCAGCAGCTTGATTGGGGGCAATTCACCCCTCCACTTT. This gives the protein CASSLIGGNSPLHF.